The 16 T cell receptor beta chains below come from one sample, sequenced in a study of T cell responses to AZD1222 COVID-19 vaccine. Generated by immunoSEQ multiplex PCR, the TCRdb table keeps only in-frame clones and is missing some. The repertoire holds 150,000 or so clones, with 90% as singletons. Sequences were derived from peripheral blood, sampled on day 0 of AZD1222 vaccination. These receptors were taken from an adult in good health.

The chain carries TRBV3-1 (or the pseudogene TRBV3-2) and TRBJ1-6, with a tentative D call TRBD1 (5 bases). V was clipped by 3 bases and J by 4 bases, with 13 bases between them. The length of the CDR3 is 16 residues. Looked up from germline, CDR1 is LGHDT and CDR2 is YNNKEL (reference sequence). This CDR3 is CASSQGRANYNSPLHF. The DNA for the CDR3 is TGTGCCAGCAGCCAGGGCAGGGCGAATTATAATTCACCCCTCCACTTT.

J is TRBJ1-2 and V is TRBV6-5; D gene ambiguous. V shed 2 bases and J shed 1 base, with 8 bases lying between them. Germline V CDR1 and CDR2: MNHEY, SVGAGI. The length of the CDR3 is 14 residues. This CDR3 reads CASSYGEGNYGYTF. As DNA, the CDR3 is TGTGCCAGCAGTTACGGCGAGGGTAACTATGGCTACACCTTC.

The chain is built from TRBV27 and TRBJ1-6; possible D gene TRBD1, 5 bases. CDR3 size: 15 residues. V lost 4 bases to trimming and J lost 4 bases, with 11 bases between them. Germline V CDR1 and CDR2: MNHEY, SMNVEV (reference sequence). Here the CDR3 reads CASSSGVSYNSPLHF. The CDR3, as DNA: TGTGCCAGCAGTTCGGGGGTGAGTTATAATTCACCCCTCCACTTT.

J is TRBJ1-6 and V is TRBV6-4, with a tentative D call TRBD1 (6 bases). Per the germline V gene, CDR1 is MRHNA and CDR2 is SNTAGT. V lost 3 bases and J lost 14, with 14 bases in between. CDR3 length: 13 residues. The CDR3 region is CASSETLQGTLHF. In DNA, the CDR3 is TGTGCCAGCAGTGAGACCCTCCAGGGGACCCTCCACTTT.

This clone was observed a single time. V gene TRBV7-2 combines with J gene TRBJ2-2; D possibly corresponds to TRBD2 (6 bases). The length of the CDR3 is 15 residues. V gave up 6 bases and J gave up 1 base, with 12 bases separating them. The germline V gene encodes CDR1 SGHTA and CDR2 FQGNSA. CDR3 in DNA: TGTGCCAGCAGACAGATGGGGGGGAACACCGGGGAGCTGTTTTTT. Its protein product is CASRQMGGNTGELFF.

The V call is TRBV7-2, the J call TRBJ1-5, with TRBD1 matching over 8 bases. With 4 bases clipped from V and 15 bases from J, the junction kept 11 bases outside the gene matches. Germline CDR1 is SGHTA and CDR2 is FQGNSA. This CDR3 is 13 amino acids long. The CDR3 sequence: CASSSGQGLLMHF. CDR3 DNA sequence: TGTGCCAGCAGCTCCGGACAGGGTTTACTTATGCATTTT. Variable domain in full (rest from reference TRBV7-2 and TRBJ1-5): GAGVSQSPSNKVTEKGKDVELRCDPISGHTALYWYRQSLGQGLEFLIYFQGNSAPDKSGLPSDRFSAERTGGSVSTLTIQRTQQEDSAVYLCASSSGQGLLMHFGDGTRLSIL.

The chain employs TRBV6-2 or TRBV6-3 and TRBJ2-7; TRBD1 aligns across 7 bases. Trimming removed 2 bases from V and 5 bases from J; junction bases left unmatched: 12. The V gene's germline CDR1 is MNHEY and CDR2 SVGEGT. The CDR3 has 16 residues. CDR3 sequence: CASSYPSRGQVHEQYF. CDR3 DNA: TGTGCCAGCAGTTACCCCTCGAGGGGGCAAGTCCACGAGCAGTACTTC.

The J gene is TRBJ2-2, the V gene TRBV7-9, with D perhaps matching TRBD2 (6 bases). This CDR3 contains 13 residues. Per germline, CDR1 SEHNR and CDR2 FQNEAQ (reference sequence). V was cut by 8 bases and J by 4 bases, with 11 bases left in between. The CDR3 region is CASGSGGTGELFF. For the CDR3, the DNA is TGTGCCAGCGGGTCCGGGGGCACCGGGGAGCTGTTTTTT.

This clone was recorded only once. The CDR3 sequence: CASRPLTGANEKLFF. In DNA, the CDR3 is TGTGCCAGCAGACCTCTGACAGGGGCTAATGAAAAACTGTTTTTT. The rearrangement uses TRBV7-8 and TRBJ1-4, with 8 bases fitting TRBD1. Germline CDR1 SGHVS, CDR2 FQNEAQ. The CDR3 sequence is 15 residues long. Trimming at V came to 6 bases and at J to 3 bases, leaving 6 bases not matched to a gene. Full variable domain (remainder filled in from reference TRBV7-8 and TRBJ1-4): GAGVSQSPRYKVAKRGQDVALRCDPISGHVSLFWYQQALGQGPEFLTYFQNEAQLDKSGLPSDRFFAERPEGSVSTLKIQRTQQEDSAVYLCASRPLTGANEKLFFGSGTQLSVL.

This clone was observed once. The V and J genes are TRBV7-9 and TRBJ2-6; either TRBD1 or TRBD2 may fit D (7 bases each). CDR1 is SEHNR and CDR2 is FQNEAQ in the germline V gene (reference sequence). The CDR3 covers 17 residues. V gave up 4 bases and J gave up 4 bases, with 17 bases separating them. The CDR3 loop reads CASSSPGEGAGANVLTF. DNA of the CDR3: TGTGCCAGCAGCTCCCCGGGGGAGGGGGCCGGGGCCAACGTCCTGACTTTC.

CDR3 sequence reads: CASSLPGQTQETQYF. CDR3 coding DNA: TGTGCCAGCAGTCTTCCGGGACAAACACAAGAGACCCAGTACTTC. The rearrangement joins TRBV6-2 or TRBV6-3 to TRBJ2-5, with D possibly TRBD1 on 6 matching bases. V shed 5 bases and J shed 2 bases, with 15 bases lying between them. CDR1 MNHEY and CDR2 SVGEGT come from the germline V gene. This CDR3 is 15 amino acids long.

V gene TRBV21-1 combines with J gene TRBJ1-5; no check of the table's D call, TRBD1, against the DNA was made. TRBV21-1 has pseudogene status. There are 18 residues in the CDR3. CDR3 nucleotide sequence: TGTGCCAGCAGCAGCCCGACAGGGGAGGATGGGTGCAATCAGCCCCAGCATTTT. It translates to CASSSPTGEDGCNQPQHF.

This chain connects TRBV7-2 to TRBJ2-6, with 8 positions matching TRBD1. Germline V gives CDR1 SGHTA, CDR2 FQGNSA. With 5 bases clipped from V and 0 bases from J, the junction kept 9 bases outside the gene matches. The CDR3 runs to 18 residues. CDR3 bases: TGTGCCAGCAGCCGCGGGACAGGAGTCCTCTCTGGGGCCAACGTCCTGACTTTC. It translates to CASSRGTGVLSGANVLTF.

This chain joins TRBV30 and TRBJ1-4, with a weak D call TRBD1 (6 bases). Per germline, CDR1 GTSNPN and CDR2 SVGIG (reference sequence). The CDR3 covers 13 residues. Between the trimmed V and J ends, which lost 0 bases and 7 bases, there was a span of 9 bases. The CDR3 sequence: CAWSVGGGEKLFF. For the CDR3, the DNA is TGTGCCTGGAGTGTAGGGGGGGGTGAAAAACTGTTTTTT.

The J gene is TRBJ2-7, the V gene TRBV7-9, with 9 nucleotides matching TRBD1. Germline CDR1 SEHNR, CDR2 FQNEAQ (reference sequence). The CDR3 covers 14 residues. J gave up 2 bases and V 6 bases, and 5 bases lay outside the gene matches. In nucleotides, the CDR3 is TGTGCCAGCAGGGCCGGGACAGGGACCTACGAGCAGTACTTC. Translating gives CASRAGTGTYEQYF.

The chain links TRBV19 to TRBJ1-2, with D possibly matching TRBD1 (5 bases). The CDR3 extends over 14 amino acids. Trimming stripped 5 bases from V and 4 bases from J, with 14 bases between. CDR1 LNHDA and CDR2 SQIVND come from the germline V gene (reference sequence). The CDR3 here is CASSPNGGPYGYTF. As DNA, the CDR3 is TGTGCCAGTAGTCCAAATGGGGGACCCTATGGCTACACCTTC.